This TCR beta chain emerged from a study of cytomegalovirus exposure and HLA in healthy donors (dated by TCRdb to about 2017). For the study in its entirety: An earlier analysis of about 530 of the donors reported approximately 280 Gb of sequence data and around 100 million unique TCR beta sequences obtained from around 190 million T cells. An early release covering roughly 640 HLA-typed donors comprised roughly 300 gigabases of sequencing data and tens of millions of unique TCR sequences. Of the 300 to 450 genotyped donors, 80% to 90% were placed in the genetic ancestry cluster associated with self-reported Caucasian donors. The study was designed to test whether signatures of past pathogen exposure could be identified by cataloging public T cell receptors. Using immunosequencing, the study profiled T cell repertoires from 500 to 800 subjects and related those repertoires to cytomegalovirus serostatus. In addition to the first cohort of several hundred subjects, a separate validation cohort of 120 different subjects was used. To predict cytomegalovirus infection status, the study combined high-throughput TCR immunosequencing, statistical association of individual TCRs with disease status, and machine learning. To study patterns of TCR occurrence, a later analysis re-analyzed previously published TCR beta repertoires from several hundred donors and added high-resolution HLA genotyping. In the later analysis, no new phenotypic data were used to find candidate immune exposures; instead, reliance was placed on TCR beta sequences and their occurrence across donors. In an earlier analysis of a few hundred of the donors, high-throughput TCR beta sequencing was used to judge whether each TCR beta V gene segment behaved as functional or pseudogenic. Donor age, sex, ethnicity and CMV serostatus were collected together with the repertoire data. A later genetic analysis used genome-wide SNP genotypes for about three fifths of the 666 donors, treating that subset as a discovery cohort. All discovery cohort repertoires had been generated using a single sequencing platform. Both class I and class II loci were covered by HLA typing, at four-digit resolution. The number of typed donors differed by locus: 629-630 for A, B, C, DRB1 and DQB1; approximately 530 for DQA1; 606 for DPA1; and some 430 for DPB1. Roughly five DR-DQ haplotypes were handled as single units for association and clustering, since linkage in the cohort was strong. Across some 400 genotyped donors of the cohort, an average of about 240,000 unique TCR beta nucleotide sequences per donor were sequenced, and roughly 17% of those sequences were non-productive. Overall results and qualifications from the work: Some IMGT-functional V segments, including TRBV6-2 and TRBV6-3, could not be distinguished by the 87-base-pair reads and were therefore excluded. At a false discovery rate of 0.05, a later analysis linked around 15,000 TCR beta sequences to specific HLA alleles. Three of the identified cytomegalovirus-associated TCR beta chains were confirmed in vitro to be specific for cytomegalovirus antigens. A later genetic analysis reported fewer N-insertions in productive TCRs among donors in an Asian-associated ancestry cluster than the approximately 670-donor mean. Across donors, most TCR sequences were observed very rarely, whereas some public TCRs were present in many individuals. Roughly uniform sequencing depth across donors was assumed in presence/absence analyses, although this assumption may not hold. Because HLA typing was missing for some donors at each locus, association tests included only the typed subset. A later analysis reported that several top co-occurrence clusters appeared linked to parvovirus B19, influenza, CMV and Epstein-Barr virus. The sequencing pipeline was judged likely to have produced a cluster of highly shared sequence variants as a technical artifact. When HLA alleles, especially DR and DQ, strongly co-occurred, TCR associations were difficult to assign to individual alleles. The classifier was reported to diagnose cytomegalovirus status with high specificity and sensitivity in both the original and validation cohorts. In an earlier analysis of about 600 of the donors, most TCR beta V segments appeared in productive rearrangements about 90% or about 30% of the time, broadly matching IMGT annotations. The cohort was sequenced for TCR beta chains only, and without alpha or paired-chain data the features that could be detected were limited. A further reported finding was that TCR beta sequences accurately predicted the HLA-A and HLA-B alleles for most subjects in the first cohort. A later analysis found that most CMV-associated TCR beta chains appeared HLA-restricted, with HLA associations seemingly driven largely by CMV exposure. In a later analysis, HLA-associated TCR beta chains showed more clonal expansion and lower generation probabilities than non-associated chains that were equally common. An association between a missense DCLRE1C variant and V-gene and J-gene trimming of TCR beta chains was found in a later genetic analysis and replicated in an independent cohort. In the study, 150 to 200 TCR beta chains were listed as associated with cytomegalovirus. Because counts were too low, around 18 rarely observed V segments, including chromosome 9 orphons, were left out of the earlier analysis of some 600 of the donors. For the cohort, immune exposure information was limited to CMV serostatus. According to the authors, the approach could potentially be generalized to other disease states and immunological phenotypes. Correlated functional status among segregating V segments might reflect linkage disequilibrium, but an unknown experimental factor could not be ruled out. According to a later analysis, TCR association rates differed among HLA loci, with DRB1 alleles showing the most associated TCRs and HLA-C alleles showing the fewest.

The cohort comprised some 680 healthy bone marrow donors. At the time of sampling, every cohort member was nominally healthy, though immune exposures that went unrecorded were likely present. The donor tested CMV seronegative, placing the donor among the 350 to 400 seronegative members of the cohort. A peripheral blood sample was collected from each donor, and TCR beta sequencing was performed on peripheral blood mononuclear cells. Genomic DNA was extracted from the blood cell samples with the Qiagen DNeasy Blood Extraction Kit. Reading the germline V gene (reference sequence) gives CDR1 MNHEY and CDR2 SMNVEV. V trim: 5 bases; J trim: 1 base; unmatched bases: 2. The CDR3 covers 15 residues, taking in both the cysteine and the phenylalanine. Just CDR3 DNA is preserved here, 45 bases in frame from base 1. A remark on this clone: There is no known antigen for this receptor. Base qualities are not provided; no much larger clone lies one nucleotide away. The sample has other DNA sequences that encode this CDR3 too.

Libraries were prepared through the immunoSEQ multiplex PCR assay. A mixture of 60 forward primers for TCR Vbeta segments and 13 reverse primers for TCR Jbeta segments was used in the multiplex PCR. The CDR3 region of rearranged TCR beta genes was amplified from genomic DNA by a multiplex PCR assay. On the Illumina HiSeq System, the amplified TCR beta libraries were sequenced as 87-base-pair reads. The authors' pipeline ran thus. A later analysis counted approximately 74 million unique TCR beta chains across the 650 to 800 repertoires, and 9 million to 14 million of these chains were shared by at least two donors. A nearest-neighbor algorithm error-corrected the raw reads and collapsed the reads into unique sequences, merging closely related sequences to remove PCR and sequencing errors. Alignment of CDR3 sequences to IMGT reference sequences was used to assign V, D and J gene segments. Each retained sequence needed at least a six-nucleotide match to both a V gene segment and a J gene segment. Rearrangements were called productive when the CDR3 lacked stop codons and stayed in frame with V and J; all others were non-productive. Following IMGT convention, CDR3 was defined as the stretch from the second conserved V-encoded cysteine to the conserved J-encoded phenylalanine. Sequences without an unambiguous match to a single V gene segment were excluded from the earlier analysis of about 600 of the donors. An earlier analysis of fewer than 650 of the donors classified V segments as functional when productive rearrangements were above 56.7% and as segregating when the standard deviation between donors was above 5%. A statistical classification framework was built for diagnosing cytomegalovirus status from the catalog of TCR beta chain sequences. In a later analysis, TCR nucleotide sequences were compared against IMGT/GENE-DB human TR gene sequences so that V and J genes could be assigned. Using the TCRdist pipeline, a later analysis assigned CDR3 sequences along with most-parsimonious VDJ recombination scenarios. A later analysis defined each TCR beta chain by its CDR3 amino acid sequence plus V-gene family, and excluded reads lacking a unique V-gene family. To address suspected cross-contamination and a sequencing artifact, a later analysis removed approximately 590 highly shared, low-generation-probability nucleotide sequences. In a later analysis, a clonal expansion index was calculated for each public chain from normalized within-repertoire ranks of inferred template counts. A later analysis computed generation probabilities with a VDJ recombination model fitted to out-of-frame rearrangements, and checked the results against IGoR. Hypergeometric tests were used in a later analysis to score TCR-TCR, TCR-HLA and TCR-CMV co-occurrence, with a repertoire-size bias correction applied to the TCR pairs. In a later analysis, false discovery rates were estimated by permuting HLA or CMV assignments 20 times. In a later analysis, co-occurring TCRs were grouped using DBSCAN, and TCRdist sequence similarity was added for clustering within HLA-allele-positive subsets. For co-occurrence clustering, repertoires with fewer than 30,000 or more than 120,000 public chains were excluded, along with roughly five repertoires with anomalous nucleotide sharing. What TCRdb holds here is the immuneACCESS table cut down to in-frame rearrangements. Part of the clones is not present; checked against another copy, under half of the missing clones reflect an unresolved V gene, and the others are unexplained. V and J calls and clone size follow that table, whereas D and trimming were derived from the DNA. Across this sample there are some 180,000 clones, with nearly 80% seen only once. Jointly, the top ten make up around 2.6% of the sample.

This receptor was taken from a female donor in good health and CMV-seronegative. Specimen: PBMCs. The rearrangement joined TRBV27 to TRBJ2-7, and 13 bases in between align with TRBD2. DNA sequence: TGTGCCAGCAGTCCGGGACTAGCGGGATCCTACGAGCAGTACTTC. It translates to CASSPGLAGSYEQYF.